The entry below gives a single T cell receptor beta chain sequence along with its context. Its antigen remains unknown. This sample is part of a study of lymphopenia after photon versus proton radiotherapy. Study-level findings and limits: Relative stability marked proton patients; photon patients lost diversity and naive cells. Larger post-nadir TCR diversity loss correlated inversely with survival in deceased patients.

The germline V and J ends were trimmed by 4 bases and 4 bases, with 10 bases remaining between them. The length of the CDR3 is 13 residues. Germline CDR1 reads KGHSH; CDR2 reads LQKENI. Measured with immunoSEQ multiplex PCR; TCRdb has only the in-frame clones, and not every one. In the table there are around 160,000 clones, around nine tenths of which are singletons. Sequencing used peripheral blood, obtained from a patient treated with photon-based radiotherapy. The rearrangement joins TRBV18 to TRBJ1-1; D may be TRBD1 (6 bases). The TCR originated in a man aged 50 to 59 with gastric cancer. The CDR3 spells CASSHGGPTEAFF. The CDR3 nucleotides read TGTGCCAGCTCACATGGGGGGCCCACTGAAGCTTTCTTT.